The source of this TCR beta chain is a study of T-cell reconstitution after alpha-beta-depleted transplantation in children. Regarding the study as a whole: For some patients, TCRbeta diversity was high at day 60 because of recipient T cells and thymic progenitors that survived. T-cell counts and diversity at one year post-transplant came mainly from newly produced T cells. The origin of alpha-beta T cells about two months after transplant was reportedly several hundred expanded graft clones.

For this clonotype: Its antigen is not known.

Preparation of the TCRbeta library was carried out with unique molecular identifiers. One entry per CDR3 protein results from TCRdb running MiXCR on the PCR reads. This table has under 750,000 distinct CDR3 sequences, more than 20% appearing once. The source was PBMCs, mostly from graft donor cells, collected 360 days after TCRalphabeta/CD19-depleted stem cell transplant. This TCR was recovered from a boy less than two years old who had a stem cell transplant for acute myeloid leukemia, so the T cells may come from the graft donor.

The CDR3 nucleotides are TGTGCCAGCAGTTACGCATCCCGGACAGCCGCCTACGAGCAGTACTTC. It translates to CASSYASRTAAYEQYF. The V call is TRBV6-2 or TRBV6-3, the J call TRBJ2-7, with D perhaps matching TRBD1 (6 bases). Germline V gene lookup returns CDR1 MNHEY and CDR2 SVGEGT. The CDR3 runs to 16 residues. The ends were cut back, 2 bases at V and 2 bases at J, with 16 bases in the middle.